This TCR beta chain was captured by sequencing in a study of blood T cell repertoires in COVID-19 (dated by TCRdb to the early 2020s). For context, the study as a whole: Samples covering the acute and convalescent phases of COVID-19 were provided by collaborators in the United States, Italy and Spain. The prospective study material was composed of cDNA or gDNA derived from T cells, B-cell-depleted T cells, or PBMCs. Deeply sampled blood TCRbeta repertoires from subjects exposed to, actively infected with, or recovered from COVID-19 were included in the dataset. A freely available public database, intended as a resource for researchers studying the immune response to SARS-CoV-2, is where the repertoires were released. The samples were drawn from the first 160 participants of the ongoing ImmuneRACE study and from some 1,300 subjects provided by 6 global collaborators. A de-identified subject ID, COVID-19 status, age in years and sex were almost always included in the sample metadata. HLA class I and class II types, where available, came from metadata supplied by the sample provider rather than from assay-based typing.

TCRbeta CDR3 regions were amplified from genomic DNA using the immunoSEQ Assay, a bias-controlled multiplex PCR. On the authors' methods: Within the assay, amplification of reference gene primers was used to estimate how many nucleated cells each sample contained. To quantify the absolute abundance of each unique TCRbeta CDR3 rearrangement, sequence reads were collapsed and filtered. Productive Simpson clonality was computed per sample as the square root of Simpson's diversity index over productive rearrangements. The table was pulled from immuneACCESS by TCRdb, which kept in-frame rearrangements only. Such tables lose some clones; where checked, under half of the loss comes from unresolved V genes, and the rest has no known cause. The V and J calls and clone size were taken over from that table, and D and trimming were inferred from the DNA. This sample comprises approximately 100,000 clones, about four fifths of them detected only once. The top ten clones comprise approximately 15% of the sample.

CDR1 is given as LGHNA and CDR2 as YSLEER, both from the germline V gene. V drops 5 bases and J drops 6 bases, leaving 17 bases in between. The CDR3 holds 14 amino acids from the cysteine to the phenylalanine. The kept DNA is CDR3 alone, 42 bases in frame from the first base. Each collaborating institution followed its own protocols to collect whole blood in K2EDTA tubes. For TCRbeta analysis, collaborators shipped samples in one of three forms: frozen whole blood, isolated PBMCs, or DNA extracted from either of those sample types. This clone appeared a single time. The antigen it recognizes is unknown. No per-base quality is available; no much larger clone lies one base away. What the study reported, not specific to this receptor: How much clinical and demographic metadata was included differed by source and by participant, and the metadata was provided uncurated.

Sequenced material: peripheral blood. This TCR came from a woman aged 55-69 years with acute or convalescent COVID-19. Recombination linked TRBV4-3 to TRBJ2-7; possibly the D gene is TRBD2, per 6 matching bases. At the DNA level, the sequence is TGCGCCAGCAGCACTCGTACTGGAGGGCTCGAGCAGTACTTC. Its translation reads: CASSTRTGGLEQYF.